This TCR beta chain was identified during a study of blood T cell repertoires in COVID-19. The CDR3 contains 13 residues. Germline assignment: CDR1 DFQATT and CDR2 SNEGSKA (reference sequence). V lost 3 bases to trimming and J lost 2 bases, with 11 bases between them. Only in-frame clones appear in the TCRdb table, and some are missing; sequencing was by immunoSEQ multiplex PCR. The repertoire holds 350,000 or so clones, around 90% seen once, with 6.5% in the top ten. The sample consisted of peripheral blood. The TCR sequence derives from a man aged 18 to 29 with active or convalescent COVID-19. J is TRBJ2-7 and V is TRBV20-1, with D possibly matching TRBD2 (5 bases). The CDR3, as DNA: TGCAGTGCTAGTTACGGGAATACCTACGAGCAGTACTTC. It yields the protein CSASYGNTYEQYF.